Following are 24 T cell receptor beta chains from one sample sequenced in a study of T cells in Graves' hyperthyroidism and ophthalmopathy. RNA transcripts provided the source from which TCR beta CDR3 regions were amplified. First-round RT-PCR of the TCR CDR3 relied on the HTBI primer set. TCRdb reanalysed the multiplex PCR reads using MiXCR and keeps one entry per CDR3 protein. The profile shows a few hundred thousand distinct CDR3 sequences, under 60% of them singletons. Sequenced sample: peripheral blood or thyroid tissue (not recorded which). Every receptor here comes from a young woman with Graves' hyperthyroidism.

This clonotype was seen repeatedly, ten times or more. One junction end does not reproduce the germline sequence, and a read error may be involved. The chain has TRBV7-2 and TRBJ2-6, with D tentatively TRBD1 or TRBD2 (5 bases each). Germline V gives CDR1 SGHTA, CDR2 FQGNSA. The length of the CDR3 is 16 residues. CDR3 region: CASSFGVLSGASVLTF. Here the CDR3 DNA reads TGTGCCAGCAGCTTCGGGGTCCTCTCTGGGGCCAGCGTCCTGACTTTC.

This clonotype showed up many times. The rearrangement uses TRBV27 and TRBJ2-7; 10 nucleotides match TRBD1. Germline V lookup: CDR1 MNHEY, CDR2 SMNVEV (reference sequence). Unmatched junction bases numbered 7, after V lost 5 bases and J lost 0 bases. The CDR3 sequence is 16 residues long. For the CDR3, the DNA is TGTGCCAGCAGTGACAGGGGGCGGCCGAGCTCCTACGAGCAGTACTTC. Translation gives CASSDRGRPSSYEQYF.

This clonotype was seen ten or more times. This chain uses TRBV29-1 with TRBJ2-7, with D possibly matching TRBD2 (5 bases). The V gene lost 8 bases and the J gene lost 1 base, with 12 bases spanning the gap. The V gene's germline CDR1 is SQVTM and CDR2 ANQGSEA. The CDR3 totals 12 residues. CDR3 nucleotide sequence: TGCAGCCCGAGGGTGGGATCCTACGAGCAGTACTTC. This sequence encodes CSPRVGSYEQYF.

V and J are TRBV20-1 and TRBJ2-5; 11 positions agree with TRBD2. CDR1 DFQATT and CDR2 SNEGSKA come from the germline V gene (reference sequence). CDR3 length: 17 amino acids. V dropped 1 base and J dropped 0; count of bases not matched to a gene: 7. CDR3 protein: CSARVAGGPENQETQYF. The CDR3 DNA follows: TGCAGTGCTAGAGTAGCGGGAGGGCCGGAGAACCAAGAGACCCAGTACTTC.

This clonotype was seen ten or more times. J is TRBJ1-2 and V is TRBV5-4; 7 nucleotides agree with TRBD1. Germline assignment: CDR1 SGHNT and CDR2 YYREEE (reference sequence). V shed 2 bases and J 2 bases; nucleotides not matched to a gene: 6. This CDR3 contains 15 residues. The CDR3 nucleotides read TGTGCCAGCAGCTTAGTGAGGACAGGCAACTATGGCTACACCTTC. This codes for CASSLVRTGNYGYTF.

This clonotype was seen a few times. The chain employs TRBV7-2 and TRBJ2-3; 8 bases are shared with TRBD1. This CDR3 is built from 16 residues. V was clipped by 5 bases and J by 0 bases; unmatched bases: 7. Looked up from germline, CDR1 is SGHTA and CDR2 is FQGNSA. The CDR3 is CASSTTGGYSTDTQYF. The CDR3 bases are TGTGCCAGCAGCACAACAGGGGGGTACAGCACAGATACGCAGTATTTT.

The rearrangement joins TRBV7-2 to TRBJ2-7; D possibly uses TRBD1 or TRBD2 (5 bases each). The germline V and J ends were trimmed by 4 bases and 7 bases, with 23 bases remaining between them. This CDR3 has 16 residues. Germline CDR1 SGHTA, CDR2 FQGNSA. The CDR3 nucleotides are TGTGCCAGCAGCTACCCCTGGAAGGGACCGCAGGAAGAGCAGTACTTC. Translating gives CASSYPWKGPQEEQYF.

The DNA for the CDR3 is TGTGCCAGCAGCTTAAAATCCAGCGGGAGCTACGAGCAGTACTTC. This translates into CASSLKSSGSYEQYF. This rearrangement joins TRBV7-3 to TRBJ2-7; 8 bases are shared with TRBD2. Looked up from germline, CDR1 is SGHTA and CDR2 is FQGTGA. Losses at the gene ends were 1 base for V and 3 bases for J; bases not matched to a gene: 5. The CDR3 extends over 15 amino acids.

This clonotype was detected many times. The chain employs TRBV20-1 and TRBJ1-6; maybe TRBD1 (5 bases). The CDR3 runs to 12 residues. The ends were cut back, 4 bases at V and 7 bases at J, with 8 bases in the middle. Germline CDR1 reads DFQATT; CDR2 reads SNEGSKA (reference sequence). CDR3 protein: CSATRANSPLHF. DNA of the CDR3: TGCAGTGCTACCAGGGCGAATTCACCCCTCCACTTT.

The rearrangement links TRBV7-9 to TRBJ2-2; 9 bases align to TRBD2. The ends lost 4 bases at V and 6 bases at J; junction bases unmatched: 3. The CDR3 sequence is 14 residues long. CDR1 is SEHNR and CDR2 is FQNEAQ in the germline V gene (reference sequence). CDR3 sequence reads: CASSYSGRAGELFF. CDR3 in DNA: TGTGCCAGCAGCTATAGCGGGAGAGCCGGGGAGCTGTTTTTT.

The CDR3 loop is CASSLAWVVGEPQHF. The CDR3 coding sequence is TGTGCCAGCAGCTTAGCGTGGGTAGTTGGTGAGCCCCAGCATTTT. This chain joins TRBV7-9 and TRBJ1-5; no clear D gene. The CDR3 has 15 residues. Looked up from germline, CDR1 is SEHNR and CDR2 is FQNEAQ (reference sequence). V shed 0 bases and J shed 8 bases, with 14 bases lying between them.

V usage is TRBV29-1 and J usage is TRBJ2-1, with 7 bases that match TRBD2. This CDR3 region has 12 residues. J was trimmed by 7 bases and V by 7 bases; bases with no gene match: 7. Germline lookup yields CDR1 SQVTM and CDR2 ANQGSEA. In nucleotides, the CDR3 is TGCAGCGGGTCGGGGAGGGTAAATGAGCAGTTCTTC. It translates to CSGSGRVNEQFF.

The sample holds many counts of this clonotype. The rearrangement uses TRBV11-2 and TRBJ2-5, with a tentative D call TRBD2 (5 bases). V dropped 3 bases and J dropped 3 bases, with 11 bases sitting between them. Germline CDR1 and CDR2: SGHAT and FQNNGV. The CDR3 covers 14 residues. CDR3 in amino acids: CASSFGWGEETQYF. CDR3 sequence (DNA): TGTGCCAGCAGCTTCGGCTGGGGAGAAGAGACCCAGTACTTC.

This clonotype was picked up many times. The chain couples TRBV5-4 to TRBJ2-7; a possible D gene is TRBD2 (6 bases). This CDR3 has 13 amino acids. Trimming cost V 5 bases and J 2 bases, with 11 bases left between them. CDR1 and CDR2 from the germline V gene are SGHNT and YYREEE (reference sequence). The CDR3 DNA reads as TGTGCCAGCAGGGCACGGGAGACCTACGAGCAGTACTTC. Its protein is CASRARETYEQYF.

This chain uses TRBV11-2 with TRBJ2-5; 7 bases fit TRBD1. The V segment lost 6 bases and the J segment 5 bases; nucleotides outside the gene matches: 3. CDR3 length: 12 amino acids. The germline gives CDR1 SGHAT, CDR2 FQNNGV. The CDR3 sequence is CASSDRVETQYF. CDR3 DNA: TGTGCCAGCAGTGACAGGGTGGAGACCCAGTACTTC.

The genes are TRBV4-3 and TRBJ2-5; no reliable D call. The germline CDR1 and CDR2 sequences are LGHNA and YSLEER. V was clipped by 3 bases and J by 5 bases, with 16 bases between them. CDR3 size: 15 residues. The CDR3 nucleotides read TGCGCCAGCAGCCATGATGTATCGCTATGGGAGACCCAGTACTTC. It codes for CASSHDVSLWETQYF.

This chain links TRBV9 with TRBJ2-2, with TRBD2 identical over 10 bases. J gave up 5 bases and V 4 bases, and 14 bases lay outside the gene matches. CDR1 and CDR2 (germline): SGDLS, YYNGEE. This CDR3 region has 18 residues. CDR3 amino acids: CASSSGPGSSGRTGELFF. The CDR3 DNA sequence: TGTGCCAGCAGCTCAGGCCCGGGGTCTAGCGGGAGAACCGGGGAGCTGTTTTTT.

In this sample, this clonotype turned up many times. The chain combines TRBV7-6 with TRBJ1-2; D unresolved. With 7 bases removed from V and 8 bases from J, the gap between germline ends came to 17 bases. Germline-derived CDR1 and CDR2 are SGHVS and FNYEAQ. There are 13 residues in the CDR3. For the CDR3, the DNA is TGTGCCAGCACCGAGGGAGGGTCGGACGGCTACACCTTC. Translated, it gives CASTEGGSDGYTF.

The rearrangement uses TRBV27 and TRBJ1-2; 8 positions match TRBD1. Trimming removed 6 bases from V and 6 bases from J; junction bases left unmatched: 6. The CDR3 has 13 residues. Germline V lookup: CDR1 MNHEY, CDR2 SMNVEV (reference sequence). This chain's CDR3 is CASRPGQEHGYTF. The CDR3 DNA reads TGTGCCAGCAGACCGGGACAGGAACATGGCTACACCTTC.

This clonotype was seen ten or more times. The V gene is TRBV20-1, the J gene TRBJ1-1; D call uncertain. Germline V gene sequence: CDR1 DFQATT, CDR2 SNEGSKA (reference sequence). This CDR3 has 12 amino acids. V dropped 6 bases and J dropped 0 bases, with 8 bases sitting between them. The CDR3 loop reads CSALKLNTEAFF. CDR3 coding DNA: TGCAGTGCCCTAAAACTGAACACTGAAGCTTTCTTT.

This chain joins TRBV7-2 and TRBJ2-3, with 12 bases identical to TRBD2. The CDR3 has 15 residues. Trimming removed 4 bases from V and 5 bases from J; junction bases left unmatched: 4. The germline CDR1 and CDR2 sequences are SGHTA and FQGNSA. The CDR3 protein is CASSSTSGRGDTQYF. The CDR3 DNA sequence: TGTGCCAGCAGCTCGACTAGCGGGAGAGGAGATACGCAGTATTTT.

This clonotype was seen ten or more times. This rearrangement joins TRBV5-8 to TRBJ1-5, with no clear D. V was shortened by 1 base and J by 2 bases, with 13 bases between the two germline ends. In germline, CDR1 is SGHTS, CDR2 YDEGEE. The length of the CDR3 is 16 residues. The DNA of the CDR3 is TGTGCCAGCAGCTTGATCTGGGAGTCTGGCAATCAGCCCCAGCATTTT. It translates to CASSLIWESGNQPQHF. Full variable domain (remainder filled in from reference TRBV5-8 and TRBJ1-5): EAGVTQSPTHLIKTRGQQATLRCSPISGHTSVYWYQQALGLGLQFLLWYDEGEERNRGNFPPRFSGRQFPNYSSELNVNALELEDSALYLCASSLIWESGNQPQHFGDGTRLSIL.

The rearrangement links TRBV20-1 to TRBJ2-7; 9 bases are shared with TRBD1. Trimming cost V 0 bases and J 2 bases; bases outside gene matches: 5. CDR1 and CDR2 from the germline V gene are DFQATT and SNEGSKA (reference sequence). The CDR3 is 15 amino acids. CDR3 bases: TGCAGTGCTAGAGAGCAGGGACAGGGCCCCTACGAGCAGTACTTC. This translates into CSAREQGQGPYEQYF.

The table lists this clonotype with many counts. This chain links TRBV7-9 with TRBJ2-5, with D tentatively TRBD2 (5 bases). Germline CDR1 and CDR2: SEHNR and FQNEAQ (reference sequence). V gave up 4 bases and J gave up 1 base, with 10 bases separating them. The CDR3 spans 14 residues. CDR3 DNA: TGTGCCAGCAGCTGGGGTGGGAGCCAAGAGACCCAGTACTTC. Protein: CASSWGGSQETQYF. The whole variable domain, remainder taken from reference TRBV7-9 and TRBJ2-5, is DTGVSQNPRHKITKRGQNVTFRCDPISEHNRLYWYRQTLGQGPEFLTYFQNEAQLEKSRLLSDRFSAERPKGSFSTLEIQRTEQGDSAMYLCASSWGGSQETQYFGPGTRLLVL.